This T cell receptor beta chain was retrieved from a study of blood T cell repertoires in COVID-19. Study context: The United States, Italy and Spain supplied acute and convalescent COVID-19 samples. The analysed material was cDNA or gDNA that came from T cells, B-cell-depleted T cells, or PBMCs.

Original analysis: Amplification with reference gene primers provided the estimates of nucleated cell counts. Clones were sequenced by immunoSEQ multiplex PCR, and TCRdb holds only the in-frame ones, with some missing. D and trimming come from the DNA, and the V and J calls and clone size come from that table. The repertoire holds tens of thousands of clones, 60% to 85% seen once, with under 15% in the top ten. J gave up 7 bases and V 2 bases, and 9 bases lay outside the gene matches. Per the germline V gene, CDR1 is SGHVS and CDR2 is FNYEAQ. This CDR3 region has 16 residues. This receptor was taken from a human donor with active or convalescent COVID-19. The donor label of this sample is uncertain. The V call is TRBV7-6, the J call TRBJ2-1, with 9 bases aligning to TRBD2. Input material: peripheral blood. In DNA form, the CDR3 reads TGTGCCAGCAGCTTACGCCCAGCGGGAGGACGTAATGAGCAGTTCTTC. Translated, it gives CASSLRPAGGRNEQFF.